Described below is a single T cell receptor beta chain sequence and its context. What it binds is not known. The limits of the CDR3 on the DNA are not certain, so only TCRdb's listed CDR3 is given. The CDR3 extends over 19 residues, inclusive of both ends. Looked up from germline, CDR1 is SGHTA and CDR2 is FQGNSA. The lymph nodes were axillary draining lymph nodes from breast cancer patients. This sample is part of a study of breast tumors, draining lymph nodes, adjacent tissues. General study findings and limits: The data were judged consistent with most tumor T cells coming from lymph node and expanding in tumor. Luminal-like breast cancer showed significantly higher tumor–nontumor repertoire similarity than basal-like. Tumor repertoires ranked between lymph nodes and nontumor tissue in diversity, with V and J gene preferences. The lymph node origin of tumor T cells was framed as consistent with a hypothesis, not demonstrated.

TCRdb passed the multiplex PCR reads through MiXCR, listing each CDR3 protein once. This sample has 150,000 to 200,000 distinct CDR3 sequences, with approximately 33% found just once. The rearrangement links TRBV7-2 to TRBJ1-5. The clonotype was recovered from a female donor with breast cancer. Some clones in this sample may be carry-over from other donors' samples. Sequencing used axillary lymph node tissue. The CDR3 here is CASSRLAGGGWETQYFGHF.